Listed below are T cell receptor beta chains from one sample, sequenced in a study of control samples from healthy donors and cancer patients. TCRdb keeps only in-frame clones here, not all; method: immunoSEQ multiplex PCR. The table records fewer than 200,000 clones, 88% of them present only once. The specimen was blood. Source of these receptors: a woman in her 30s in good health. CDR3s include the opening cysteine and the closing phenylalanine or tryptophan. Fields, in order: V gene, D gene, J gene, clone size, CDR3 DNA, CDR3 protein. D genes are given only for firm matches. Where a row states a size, it is once, few, many or the class of an expanded clone; other rows omit it.

TRBV27	TRBD1	TRBJ2-7	-	TGTGCCAGCAGTAACAGGGGGATCCACGAGCAGTACTTC	CASSNRGIHEQYF
TRBV7-2	TRBD1	TRBJ2-5	-	TGTGCCAGCAGCTTAAACCGACAGGGTAGTGGGGAGACCCAGTACTTC	CASSLNRQGSGETQYF
TRBV2	-	TRBJ1-2	-	TGTGCCAGCAGTGAACGGCCGACCCCCTATGGCTACACCTTC	CASSERPTPYGYTF
TRBV7-8	TRBD1	TRBJ1-1	few	TGTGCCAGCAGCTCAGACAGGGACACTGAAGCTTTCTTT	CASSSDRDTEAFF
TRBV7-9	-	TRBJ1-2	many	TGTGCCAGCAGCTTGAGTTCAGGGAGGAACGGCTACACCTTC	CASSLSSGRNGYTF
TRBV7-8	TRBD1	TRBJ1-3	-	TGTGCCAGCAGTCGGGACAGAAGCTCTGGAAACACCATATATTTT	CASSRDRSSGNTIYF
TRBV7-6	-	TRBJ2-1	-	TGTGCCAGCAGCTTAGGTGGGAACTACAATGAGCAGTTCTTC	CASSLGGNYNEQFF
TRBV3-1/TRBV3-2	TRBD1	TRBJ2-4	-	TGTGCCAGCAGCCAAAGGGTAGGGGACAGGGGGCGTCGCGCCAAAAACATTCAGTACTTC	CASSQRVGDRGRRAKNIQYF
TRBV27	TRBD2	TRBJ2-5	-	TGTGCCAGCAGTACGGGGGGGAAGACCCAGTACTTC	CASSTGGKTQYF
TRBV7-9	-	TRBJ1-6	-	TGTGCCAGCAGCTTAGGGCGACACGACCTCCACTTT	CASSLGRHDLHF
TRBV4-1	TRBD1	TRBJ2-2	few	TGCGCCAGCAGCCAGGGGACAGGCTGGGACGGGGAGCTGTTTTTT	CASSQGTGWDGELFF
TRBV27	TRBD1	TRBJ2-7	-	TGTGCCAGCAGTTCCAACCGCCGGGACAGCAGCTCCTACGAGCAGTACTTC	CASSSNRRDSSSYEQYF
TRBV6-5	TRBD1	TRBJ1-2	-	TGTGCCAGCAGGAACGCAGGGGGGAGCAACTATGGCTACACCTTC	CASRNAGGSNYGYTF
TRBV4-1	-	TRBJ2-3	-	TGCGCCAGCAGCCAGAGGGGCACCCAGGCAGATACGCAGTATTTT	CASSQRGTQADTQYF
TRBV5-3	-	TRBJ1-2	-	TGTGCCAGAATGAGACGACCCACCTTC	CARMRRPTF
TRBV15	-	TRBJ2-6	-	TGTGCCACGGGAGGGCCGACAGGGGTCTTCTCTGGGGCCAACGTCCTGACTTTC	CATGGPTGVFSGANVLTF
TRBV6-5	-	TRBJ1-2	-	TGTGCCGCTGGGGGCGCAAAAGGAGCCTACACCTTC	CAAGGAKGAYTF
TRBV7-9	TRBD1	TRBJ1-5	-	TGTGCCAGCAGCTTGGGGACAGGGGCACAGCCCCAGCATTTT	CASSLGTGAQPQHF
TRBV29-1	-	TRBJ1-1	-	TGCAGCGTTGTCGTCGGGGGGAGCACTGAAGCTTTCTTT	CSVVVGGSTEAFF
TRBV24-1	-	TRBJ1-1	-	TGTGCCACCAGTGATTTATTGAACACTGAAGCTTTCTTT	CATSDLLNTEAFF
TRBV6-1	-	TRBJ1-1	-	TGTGCCAGCAGTGCCCTGACGAGGGAGCCATTCACTGAAGCTTTCTTT	CASSALTREPFTEAFF
TRBV27	-	TRBJ2-1	-	TGTGCCAGCAGTTTAGCTCGTTACAATGAGCAGTTCTTC	CASSLARYNEQFF
TRBV2	-	TRBJ1-6	-	TGTGCCAGCACCGAACAGGGCAGTGGGAATTCACCCCTCCACTTT	CASTEQGSGNSPLHF
TRBV15	-	TRBJ1-3	-	TGTGCCACCAGCAGAGATCGGGGACCGCACTCTGGAAACACCATATATTTT	CATSRDRGPHSGNTIYF
TRBV28	-	TRBJ2-7	-	TGTGCCAGCAGTTTAAAGTCCAAACTAGGGTACGAGCAGTACTTC	CASSLKSKLGYEQYF
TRBV5-1	-	TRBJ2-3	-	TGCGCCAGCAGGGCCCAGTTCGGAGATACGCAGTATTTT	CASRAQFGDTQYF
TRBV27	-	TRBJ1-5	few	TGTGCCAGCAGTTTAGCAGGCAATCAGCCCCAGCATTTT	CASSLAGNQPQHF
TRBV7-9	TRBD2	TRBJ2-5	once	TGTGCCAGCAGCTTAGTACGGGAGGGGAGAGAGACCCAGTACTTC	CASSLVREGRETQYF
TRBV6-5	-	TRBJ1-1	-	TGTGCCAGCAGTACCCACTCGGGGAACACTGAAGCTTTCTTT	CASSTHSGNTEAFF
TRBV3-1/TRBV3-2	-	TRBJ2-5	-	TGTGCCAGCAGCCAAGGTACAAAGTACCAAGAGACCCAGTACTTC	CASSQGTKYQETQYF
TRBV25-1	TRBD1	TRBJ2-7	-	TGTGCCAGCAGTGAGGGACAGGGGATGGACGAGCAGTACTTC	CASSEGQGMDEQYF
TRBV4-2	TRBD1	TRBJ2-1	-	TGTGCCAGCAGCCAAGAGGCCCGGGACAGTGGTGAGCAGTTCTTC	CASSQEARDSGEQFF
TRBV10-2	-	TRBJ2-3	-	TGCGCCAGCATGGGGGTGCGTAGCACAGATACGCAGTATTTT	CASMGVRSTDTQYF
TRBV28	-	TRBJ2-7	-	TGTGCCAGCAGTTCAGGACACGAGCAGTACTTC	CASSSGHEQYF
TRBV28	TRBD2	TRBJ2-7	-	TGTGCCAGCAGGACTAGCGGGAGTTGGTGCAGGAGGAACTACGAGCAGTACTTC	CASRTSGSWCRRNYEQYF
TRBV3-1/TRBV3-2	-	TRBJ1-2	-	TGTGCCAGCAGCCGGAACAGCTACGGCTATGGCTACACCTTC	CASSRNSYGYGYTF
TRBV11-2	-	TRBJ1-3	-	TGTGCCAGCAGCTTAGAGAGGGTATCTGGAAACACCATATATTTT	CASSLERVSGNTIYF
TRBV7-2	-	TRBJ1-1	-	TGTGCCAGCAGACCGGGGGGGGCGCGGTTGAACACTGAAGCTTTCTTT	CASRPGGARLNTEAFF
TRBV10-3	TRBD2	TRBJ2-1	-	TGTGCCATCAGTCTGGGACTAGCGGCCTACAATGAGCAGTTCTTC	CAISLGLAAYNEQFF
TRBV15	-	TRBJ1-2	-	TGTGCCACCAGGGCGGATGGGCAAGATGGCTACACCTTC	CATRADGQDGYTF
TRBV29-1	TRBD1	TRBJ2-1	-	TGCAGCGTTGGTCAGGGGGCTCCCAATGAGCAGTTCTTC	CSVGQGAPNEQFF
TRBV4-1	-	TRBJ2-3	-	TGCGCCAGCAGCCAAGTTGCGGGACGCCGAACAGATACGCAGTATTTT	CASSQVAGRRTDTQYF
TRBV11-3	TRBD2	TRBJ2-5	-	TGTGCCAGCAGCTTAGAAGGGGGACTAGCGGGAGTTCAAGTGGAGACCCAGTACTTC	CASSLEGGLAGVQVETQYF